The 30 T cell receptor beta chains listed next were all sequenced from one sample in a study of cytomegalovirus exposure and HLA in healthy donors. The PCR contained 60 Vbeta and 13 Jbeta primers. Here immunoSEQ multiplex PCR was the method, and the copy in TCRdb shows in-frame clones only, minus some. The repertoire has over 100,000 clones, 74% of them found once; the top ten carry approximately 1.9%. The sample consisted of PBMCs. The origin of the receptors is a human donor in good health.

This chain links TRBV30 with TRBJ2-6; possible D gene TRBD1, 6 bases. Germline V gives CDR1 GTSNPN, CDR2 SVGIG (reference sequence). The CDR3 is 16 residues long. V lost 5 bases, J lost 3 bases, and 17 bases lay in between. The CDR3 spells CAWCYPQGSGANVLTF. Here the CDR3 DNA reads TGTGCCTGGTGCTATCCCCAGGGGAGTGGGGCCAACGTCCTGACTTTC.

This chain links TRBV7-6 with TRBJ2-3, with 10 bases fitting TRBD2. The CDR3 is made up of 16 amino acids. The V gene end was trimmed by 2 bases and the J gene end by 4 bases; junction bases not matched to a gene: 6. Looked up from germline, CDR1 is SGHVS and CDR2 is FNYEAQ. CDR3 nucleotides: TGTGCCAGCAGCTTAATCGCTAGCGGGGGTGCAGATACGCAGTATTTT. Protein sequence: CASSLIASGGADTQYF.

The chain is built from TRBV28 and TRBJ2-7; no clear D. The CDR3 extends over 15 amino acids. From germline, CDR1 is MDHEN and CDR2 SYDVKM. The V end was cut by 2 bases, the J end by 0 bases, with 11 bases between. The CDR3 DNA follows: TGTGCCAGCAGTTTAAGAGTGGAGAGCTCCTACGAGCAGTACTTC. Protein: CASSLRVESSYEQYF.

This clone was seen only a few times. The chain uses TRBV5-1 and TRBJ1-4, with no clear D. The CDR3 has 15 residues. Germline CDR1 is SGHRS and CDR2 is YFSETQ. Deletions cut 1 base from V and 7 bases from J, with 14 bases between. The CDR3 region is CASSLQGSRGEKLFF. The CDR3 region has the DNA TGCGCCAGCAGCTTGCAAGGGAGCCGGGGTGAAAAACTGTTTTTT.

This clone turned up a few times. The chain carries TRBV25-1 and TRBJ1-2, with D unresolved. This CDR3 has 15 residues. From germline, CDR1 is MGHDK and CDR2 SYGVNS. The germline V and J ends were trimmed by 2 bases and 8 bases, with 18 bases remaining between them. The CDR3 DNA sequence: TGTGCCAGCAGTGAAACCCACAGCATCGGGAAGGGCTACACCTTC. It encodes CASSETHSIGKGYTF.

The chain uses TRBV7-9 and TRBJ1-1; D is possibly TRBD1 (6 bases). Trimming pared 5 bases from V and 1 base from J, leaving 8 bases between. This CDR3 is 13 amino acids long. Per the germline V gene, CDR1 is SEHNR and CDR2 is FQNEAQ (reference sequence). CDR3 amino acids: CASSPTGNTEAFF. In nucleotides, the CDR3 is TGTGCCAGCAGCCCGACAGGGAACACTGAAGCTTTCTTT.

The chain combines TRBV28 with TRBJ2-5; maybe TRBD2 (5 bases). The CDR3 loop spans 13 amino acids. Germline CDR1 and CDR2: MDHEN and SYDVKM. V was shortened by 5 bases and J by 1 base, with 8 bases between the two germline ends. DNA of the CDR3: TGTGCCAGCAGTCTCGGGGTCCAAGAGACCCAGTACTTC. Protein product: CASSLGVQETQYF.

The gene calls are TRBV5-1 and TRBJ2-3; D unclear. Trimming removed 0 bases at V and 1 base at J, with 6 bases between. The germline V gene encodes CDR1 SGHRS and CDR2 YFSETQ. The CDR3 length is 14 residues. CDR3 nucleotide sequence: TGCGCCAGCAGCTTGGAACGCGGCACAGATACGCAGTATTTT. Translating gives CASSLERGTDTQYF. The variable domain in full, completed from reference TRBV5-1 and TRBJ2-3, reads KAGVTQTPRYLIKTRGQQVTLSCSPISGHRSVSWYQQTPGQGLQFLFEYFSETQRNKGNFPGRFSGRQFSNSRSEMNVSTLELGDSALYLCASSLERGTDTQYFGPGTRLTVL.

The chain carries TRBV19 and TRBJ1-2, with D possibly matching TRBD1 (6 bases). V was pared by 6 bases and J by 2 bases, with 13 bases between. CDR1 and CDR2 (germline): LNHDA, SQIVND (reference sequence). This CDR3 has 14 residues. The CDR3 protein is CASRKTGPNYGYTF. CDR3 DNA: TGTGCCAGTAGGAAGACAGGTCCCAACTATGGCTACACCTTC.

This clone was picked up a small number of times. The genes are TRBV2 and TRBJ2-2; 16 bases are shared with TRBD2. Germline-derived CDR1 and CDR2 are SNHLY and FYNNEI. With 6 bases clipped from V and 7 bases from J, the junction kept 5 bases outside the gene matches. The CDR3 consists of 16 residues. CDR3 nucleotides: TGTGCCAGCAGGGGACTAGCGGGGGGGCGCCACGGGGAGCTGTTTTTT. Residues: CASRGLAGGRHGELFF.

V and J are TRBV5-6 and TRBJ1-3; TRBD1 matches 7 bases. Trimming removed 3 bases from V and 0 bases from J; junction bases left unmatched: 6. Germline V gene sequence: CDR1 SGHDT, CDR2 YYEEEE. This CDR3 has 16 amino acids. DNA for the CDR3: TGTGCCAGCAGCTCCTGGGACAGAAGCTCTGGAAACACCATATATTTT. Translating it yields CASSSWDRSSGNTIYF.

The gene calls are TRBV2 and TRBJ2-2, with 10 bases lining up with TRBD2. In germline, CDR1 is SNHLY, CDR2 FYNNEI. This CDR3 is 14 amino acids long. V gave up 10 bases and J gave up 0 bases; unmatched junction bases: 2. CDR3 coding DNA: TGTGCCAAAACTAGCGGGGCGAACACCGGGGAGCTGTTTTTT. This encodes CAKTSGANTGELFF.

This clone occurred a few times. The V call is TRBV30, the J call TRBJ1-1; 9 bases are shared with TRBD1. The V segment lost 3 bases and the J segment 5 bases; nucleotides outside the gene matches: 7. CDR3 length equals 14 residues. In germline, CDR1 is GTSNPN, CDR2 SVGIG (reference sequence). The DNA for the CDR3 is TGTGCCTGGAGCTTACAGGGGGCGATGACTGAAGCTTTCTTT. It yields the protein CAWSLQGAMTEAFF.

This clone has more than one count but fewer than ten. CDR3 amino acids: CASSLEAGNTIYF. The CDR3 region has the DNA TGCGCCAGCAGCCTTGAGGCTGGAAACACCATATATTTT. The V gene is TRBV5-1, the J gene TRBJ1-3; D unresolved. This CDR3 region has 13 residues. The V gene lost 4 bases and the J gene lost 2 bases, with 7 bases spanning the gap. Germline V gene lookup returns CDR1 SGHRS and CDR2 YFSETQ.

This sequence joins TRBV27 and TRBJ1-1; unclear D gene. Per the germline V gene, CDR1 is MNHEY and CDR2 is SMNVEV (reference sequence). The CDR3 spans 15 residues. V was trimmed by 5 bases and J by 4 bases, leaving 17 bases between them. CDR3 residues: CASSTVAPYPTEAFF. DNA of the CDR3: TGTGCCAGCAGTACCGTGGCCCCGTACCCCACTGAAGCTTTCTTT.

The sample holds one count of this clone. The V and J genes are TRBV5-4 and TRBJ1-2, with 8 bases identical to TRBD1. Germline loops: CDR1 SGHNT, CDR2 YYREEE (reference sequence). This CDR3 contains 16 residues. The V segment lost 4 bases and the J segment 2 bases; nucleotides outside the gene matches: 10. CDR3 nucleotides: TGTGCCAGCAGCCGCGGGTCCCAGGGGGCAAACTATGGCTACACCTTC. It translates to CASSRGSQGANYGYTF.

The chain carries TRBV5-4 and TRBJ2-2; a weak D match, TRBD2 (7 bases). CDR1 is SGHNT and CDR2 is YYREEE in the germline V gene (reference sequence). Trimming cost V 0 bases and J 1 base, with 13 bases left between them. The CDR3 consists of 17 residues. Here the CDR3 reads CASSLGAGAVNTGELFF. The CDR3 DNA is TGTGCCAGCAGCTTGGGGGCGGGGGCGGTGAACACCGGGGAGCTGTTTTTT.

This clone showed up just once. The CDR3 DNA sequence: TGCGCCAGCAGCTTGACCAGGGCAGGGGGCTTTCAGCCCCAGCATTTT. Translation gives CASSLTRAGGFQPQHF. The rearrangement joins TRBV5-1 to TRBJ1-5, with 8 bases fitting TRBD1. Germline CDR1 SGHRS, CDR2 YFSETQ. V shed 1 base and J 6 bases; nucleotides not matched to a gene: 9. The CDR3 extends over 16 amino acids.

This clone turned up a few times. V is TRBV4-1 and J is TRBJ1-1, with unresolved D. Germline lookup yields CDR1 MGHRA and CDR2 YSYEKL. The CDR3 spans 15 residues. V lost 4 bases and J lost 3, with 15 bases in between. The CDR3 region is CASSPPLRMDTEAFF. In DNA form, the CDR3 reads TGCGCCAGCAGCCCACCCCTCAGGATGGACACTGAAGCTTTCTTT.

The V and J genes are TRBV6-5 and TRBJ2-2, with no clear D. V was pared by 7 bases and J by 4 bases, with 10 bases between. The CDR3 spans 13 residues. The germline CDR1 and CDR2 sequences are MNHEY and SVGAGI. The CDR3 region has the DNA TGTGCCAGCATTAAGAGGATCACCGGGGAGCTGTTTTTT. Protein product: CASIKRITGELFF.

In this sample, this clone turned up a few times. The rearrangement links TRBV28 to TRBJ1-2, with D possibly matching TRBD1 (6 bases). In germline, CDR1 is MDHEN, CDR2 SYDVKM. Trimming removed 5 bases at V and 8 bases at J, with 18 bases between. CDR3 length: 14 amino acids. CDR3 sequence: CASSKPQGFGGYTF. The CDR3 nucleotides are TGTGCCAGCAGTAAACCACAGGGTTTCGGGGGCTACACCTTC.

This clone showed up just a few times. The chain uses TRBV15 and TRBJ2-7; 9 nucleotides line up with TRBD1. Germline CDR1 LNHNV, CDR2 YYDKDF (reference sequence). The CDR3 spans 16 residues. Trimming took 0 bases from V and 2 from J; bases not matched to a gene: 5. CDR3 bases: TGTGCCACCAGCAGAGAAGGACAGGGGCCCACCTACGAGCAGTACTTC. It specifies CATSREGQGPTYEQYF.

This chain joins TRBV28 and TRBJ2-7, with 9 bases matching TRBD2. This CDR3 comprises 14 residues. Unmatched junction bases numbered 8, after V lost 5 bases and J lost 6 bases. The germline gives CDR1 MDHEN, CDR2 SYDVKM. CDR3 coding DNA: TGTGCCAGCAGTGGCGGGGGCGGGAGGGCCGAGCAGTACTTC. As protein: CASSGGGGRAEQYF.

V is TRBV28 and J is TRBJ2-1; 9 bases map to TRBD1. The CDR3 spans 15 residues. Per germline, CDR1 MDHEN and CDR2 SYDVKM. Trimming cost V 6 bases and J 6 bases; bases outside gene matches: 9. For the CDR3, the DNA is TGTGCCAGCAGGGACCCGGGACAGGGTGTCAATGAGCAGTTCTTC. Its protein product is CASRDPGQGVNEQFF.

In this sample, this clone turned up once. The CDR3 is CASSGTSSSRETQYF. CDR3 coding DNA: TGTGCCAGCTCAGGGACTAGTTCTTCTCGAGAGACCCAGTACTTC. The chain has TRBV18 and TRBJ2-5, with 8 bases matching TRBD2. With V trimmed by 5 bases and J by 4 bases, 9 bases remained unmatched. The germline V gene has CDR1 KGHSH and CDR2 LQKENI. This CDR3 has 15 residues.

V gene TRBV7-9 combines with J gene TRBJ1-2; possible D gene TRBD1, 6 bases. The CDR3 consists of 13 residues. CDR1 and CDR2 (germline): SEHNR, FQNEAQ (reference sequence). The V and J ends lost 5 bases and 5 bases respectively, with 12 bases between them. The DNA of the CDR3 is TGTGCCAGCAGCCAGGACAGTGTTTATGGCTACACCTTC. This sequence encodes CASSQDSVYGYTF.

The genes are TRBV7-9 and TRBJ1-2; D gene uncertain. Trimming pared 2 bases from V and 5 bases from J, leaving 9 bases between. The CDR3 consists of 13 residues. Germline V gives CDR1 SEHNR, CDR2 FQNEAQ (reference sequence). The CDR3, as DNA: TGTGCCAGCAGCTTAACAGCCTTGTATGGCTACACCTTC. It encodes CASSLTALYGYTF. Supplemented by reference TRBV7-9 and TRBJ1-2, the full variable domain reads DTGVSQNPRHKITKRGQNVTFRCDPISEHNRLYWYRQTLGQGPEFLTYFQNEAQLEKSRLLSDRFSAERPKGSFSTLEIQRTEQGDSAMYLCASSLTALYGYTFGSGTRLTVV.

V is TRBV6-5 and J is TRBJ1-1; D gene ambiguous. The CDR3 has 12 residues. The V gene lost 6 bases and the J gene lost 4 bases, with 9 bases spanning the gap. Germline loops: CDR1 MNHEY, CDR2 SVGAGI. The CDR3 bases are TGTGCCAGCAGGGCGGCGGGCACTGAAGCTTTCTTT. Its protein product is CASRAAGTEAFF.

V usage is TRBV7-2 and J usage is TRBJ1-2; maybe TRBD1 (5 bases). V lost 1 base to trimming and J lost 5 bases, with 20 bases between them. The CDR3 runs 17 residues. The V gene's germline CDR1 is SGHTA and CDR2 FQGNSA. For the CDR3, the DNA is TGTGCCAGCAGCTTAGTCGGGGGGTGGCAGGGTGGTTATGGCTACACCTTC. It yields the protein CASSLVGGWQGGYGYTF.

Remarks on this clone: At one end, the junction sequence differs from germline, possibly due to a read error. Other DNA sequences of this sample code for an identical CDR3. The chain is built from TRBV6-1 and TRBJ2-7; D perhaps matches TRBD2 (6 bases). The CDR3 contains 15 residues. CDR1 MNHNS and CDR2 SASEGT come from the germline V gene. DNA of the CDR3: TGTGCCAGCACCCAAAGGGCCTTACTAGCTTACGAGCAGTACTTT. It translates to CASTQRALLAYEQYF.